The clone carrying this T cell receptor beta chain was picked up a small number of times. What it binds is unknown. This entry belongs to a study of OX40 agonist ivuxolimab in advanced cancers. At the level of the study: Patients enrolled in dose escalation were diagnosed with hepatocellular carcinoma, melanoma, renal cell or head and neck cancer. Participants could have had prior anti-PD-1, anti-PD-L1 or anti-CTLA-4 therapy, and 40% had some. At 82.7% male, the cohort had a mean age of 60 years, ranging from roughly 20 to 85.

Regarding the study as a whole: The antigens recognized by the expanded peripheral T cells, that is their antigen specificity, were not determined.

Assay: immunoSEQ multiplex PCR; the TCRdb copy retains only in-frame clones and omits some. The table lists about 64,000 clones, about 90% of them singletons, with 5.2% in the top ten. Trimming took off 5 bases at V and 8 bases at J, with 13 bases between the two ends. The CDR3 length is 12 residues. Germline V CDR1 and CDR2: SGHRS, YFSETQ. The chain joins TRBV5-1 to TRBJ1-2; D is possibly TRBD1 (6 bases). The source of this sequence is an adult with an advanced solid tumor such as melanoma, head and neck, liver or kidney cancer. This specimen was CD4+ or CD8+ T cells sorted from blood, taken in a trial of the OX40 agonist ivuxolimab. This chain's CDR3 is CASRYLQGGYTF. CDR3 sequence (DNA): TGCGCCAGCAGATATCTACAGGGAGGCTACACCTTC.